Below are 18 T cell receptor beta chains sequenced from a single sample in a study of beta chain features in type 1 diabetes. Expressed TCRB transcripts were sequenced after all isolated RNA was converted to cDNA. Some clones are missing from TCRdb's copy, which holds only in-frame ones; the method was immunoSEQ multiplex PCR. The sample holds hundreds of thousands of clones, 9.6% seen once. The specimen was naive CD4+ T cells from blood. These receptor sequences come from a woman aged 18 to 35 in good health.

Only a few counts were recorded for this clone. The genes are TRBV29-1 and TRBJ2-5, with unresolved D. This CDR3 contains 15 residues. Germline lookup yields CDR1 SQVTM and CDR2 ANQGSEA. Trimming removed 3 bases from V and 0 bases from J, with 14 bases in between. The chain's CDR3 is CSVDPPQVNQETQYF. CDR3 sequence (DNA): TGCAGCGTTGACCCTCCCCAGGTGAACCAAGAGACCCAGTACTTC.

V and J are TRBV30 and TRBJ1-5; 7 nucleotides match TRBD1. The V gene end was trimmed by 4 bases and the J gene end by 2 bases; junction bases not matched to a gene: 8. Germline V lookup: CDR1 GTSNPN, CDR2 SVGIG (reference sequence). The CDR3 runs to 15 residues. CDR3 loop: CAWTWKTGRNQPQHF. The DNA of the CDR3 is TGTGCCTGGACATGGAAGACAGGGCGCAATCAGCCCCAGCATTTT.

The chain recombines TRBV6-1 with TRBJ1-2; D is ambiguous. Germline-derived CDR1 and CDR2 are MNHNS and SASEGT. The V end was cut by 5 bases, the J end by 8 bases, with 21 bases between. The CDR3 length is 15 residues. CDR3 protein: CASSRSGAPAGGYTF. The CDR3 nucleotides read TGTGCCAGCAGTCGCTCGGGAGCCCCCGCGGGCGGCTACACCTTC.

This clone appeared once. The J gene is TRBJ1-5, the V gene TRBV6-5; perhaps TRBD1 as D (6 bases). This CDR3 has 14 residues. The V gene lost 5 bases and the J gene lost 9 bases, with 17 bases spanning the gap. Germline CDR1 is MNHEY and CDR2 is SVGAGI. The CDR3 region is CASSAGQRIPPQHF. The CDR3 DNA sequence: TGTGCCAGCAGTGCCGGACAGAGAATCCCGCCCCAGCATTTT.

This clone was seen only a few times. This chain links TRBV7-9 with TRBJ2-1; 9 bases match TRBD2. This CDR3 is built from 14 residues. The J segment lost 8 bases and the V segment lost 5 bases, leaving 7 bases of the junction unmatched. Germline values: CDR1 SEHNR, CDR2 FQNEAQ (reference sequence). Here the CDR3 DNA reads TGTGCCAGCAGCCCTGGACTAGCGTGGGATGAGCAGTTCTTC. Encoded protein: CASSPGLAWDEQFF.

The rearrangement uses TRBV4-1 and TRBJ1-1, with D possibly being TRBD1 (6 bases). The V and J ends lost 7 bases and 4 bases respectively, with 19 bases between them. Germline V gene data show CDR1 as MGHRA and CDR2 as YSYEKL. This CDR3 has 15 amino acids. CDR3 DNA sequence: TGCGCCAGCACCCAGGGGCCGGTCTCGGGCACTGAAGCTTTCTTT. Amino acid sequence: CASTQGPVSGTEAFF.

This clone was observed a few times. The chain joins TRBV5-4 to TRBJ2-3; tentatively, D is TRBD2 (5 bases). The germline V gene encodes CDR1 SGHNT and CDR2 YYREEE (reference sequence). This CDR3 spans 16 amino acids. V dropped 3 bases and J dropped 0 bases, with 14 bases sitting between them. This chain's CDR3 is CASSSALERSTDTQYF. The CDR3 bases are TGTGCCAGCAGCTCGGCTCTTGAGCGGAGCACAGATACGCAGTATTTT.

The table lists this clone with a few counts. Germline and junction disagree at one end, which may indicate a read error. V gene TRBV10-3 combines with J gene TRBJ2-3, with 10 bases fitting TRBD2. CDR3 length equals 18 residues. Looked up from germline, CDR1 is ENHRY and CDR2 is SYGVKD. The CDR3 loop is CASSPALPSGSWTDTQYF. DNA for the CDR3: TGTGCCAGCAGTCCCGCTCTACCTAGCGGGAGTTGGACAGATACGCAGTATTTT.

This clone was seen only a few times. The gene calls are TRBV2 and TRBJ1-2, with D possibly matching TRBD1 (6 bases). Germline loops: CDR1 SNHLY, CDR2 FYNNEI. The CDR3 has 12 residues. Trimming removed 2 bases from V and 7 bases from J, with 8 bases in between. The CDR3 DNA is TGTGCCAGCAGTGAACAGGGGTTTGGCTACACCTTC. It codes for CASSEQGFGYTF.

This clone was detected only a few times. J is TRBJ1-5 and V is TRBV6-5, with TRBD1 matching 8 bases. The CDR3 totals 13 residues. V lost 8 bases to trimming and J lost 4 bases; unmatched junction nucleotides: 4. Germline CDR1 is MNHEY and CDR2 is SVGAGI. CDR3 in amino acids: CASGTGDNQPQHF. The CDR3 DNA follows: TGTGCCAGCGGGACAGGAGATAATCAGCCCCAGCATTTT.

This chain joins TRBV15 and TRBJ2-1; 7 bases match TRBD2. This CDR3 contains 17 residues. V was clipped by 0 bases and J by 4 bases; unmatched bases: 9. Germline CDR1 LNHNV, CDR2 YYDKDF (reference sequence). The CDR3 reads CATSRETPAGHYNEQFF. Here the CDR3 DNA reads TGTGCCACCAGCAGAGAAACCCCAGCGGGGCATTACAATGAGCAGTTCTTC.

This clone showed up just a few times. The V call is TRBV7-9, the J call TRBJ1-1; 11 bases match TRBD1. Per germline, CDR1 SEHNR and CDR2 FQNEAQ (reference sequence). J was trimmed by 5 bases and V by 6 bases; bases with no gene match: 11. The CDR3 runs to 16 residues. CDR3: CASRGRTGGFFTEAFF. The CDR3 DNA is TGTGCCAGCAGGGGTAGGACAGGGGGCTTTTTTACTGAAGCTTTCTTT.

This clone was recorded a few times. The rearrangement uses TRBV25-1 and TRBJ1-6; possible D gene TRBD1, 5 bases. The CDR3 contains 14 residues. CDR1 MGHDK and CDR2 SYGVNS come from the germline V gene. V shed 2 bases and J shed 4 bases, with 6 bases lying between them. This chain's CDR3 is CASSERGYNSPLHF. The CDR3 nucleotides are TGTGCCAGCAGTGAACGGGGGTATAATTCACCCCTCCACTTT.

This clone was seen more than once but under ten times. This chain links TRBV28 with TRBJ1-1, with TRBD1 matching over 8 bases. The germline gives CDR1 MDHEN, CDR2 SYDVKM. The CDR3 is 12 amino acids. The V gene end was trimmed by 3 bases and the J gene end by 11 bases; junction bases not matched to a gene: 5. The chain's CDR3 is CASSLLTGVAFF. CDR3 nucleotides: TGTGCCAGCAGTTTGCTGACAGGGGTGGCTTTCTTT.

This clone was seen repeatedly, ten times or more. This rearrangement joins TRBV4-1 to TRBJ1-2, with 10 bases lining up with TRBD1. The V gene's germline CDR1 is MGHRA and CDR2 YSYEKL. The CDR3 is made up of 14 amino acids. The V gene end was trimmed by 1 base and the J gene end by 6 bases; junction bases not matched to a gene: 2. Here the CDR3 DNA reads TGCGCCAGCAGCCAAGTGGGGACAGGGGATGGCTACACCTTC. Residues: CASSQVGTGDGYTF.

V usage is TRBV2 and J usage is TRBJ1-4; D is unresolved. Trimming took off 6 bases at V and 0 bases at J, with 8 bases between the two ends. Germline CDR1 and CDR2: SNHLY and FYNNEI. CDR3 size: 14 residues. The CDR3 protein is CASRASPTNEKLFF. As DNA, the CDR3 is TGTGCCAGCAGAGCGTCCCCAACTAATGAAAAACTGTTTTTT.

This clone occurred a few times. The chain couples TRBV19 to TRBJ1-4; tentative D call: TRBD1 (5 bases). This CDR3 is 16 amino acids long. The germline V and J ends were trimmed by 3 bases and 7 bases, with 18 bases remaining between them. Per the germline V gene, CDR1 is LNHDA and CDR2 is SQIVND (reference sequence). DNA for the CDR3: TGTGCCAGTAGTATCCCAGGGCGGTACCGGAGTGAAAAACTGTTTTTT. Its protein is CASSIPGRYRSEKLFF.

This clone was seen a handful of times. The J gene is TRBJ2-1, the V gene TRBV5-4, with 12 bases identical to TRBD2. CDR3 length: 17 amino acids. The V gene's germline CDR1 is SGHNT and CDR2 YYREEE (reference sequence). V shed 0 bases, J shed 12 bases, and the junction held 13 bases outside the gene matches. DNA for the CDR3: TGTGCCAGCAGCTTGGGTACTAGCGGGAGGATTAACGCGAGGCAGTTCTTC. Residues: CASSLGTSGRINARQFF.